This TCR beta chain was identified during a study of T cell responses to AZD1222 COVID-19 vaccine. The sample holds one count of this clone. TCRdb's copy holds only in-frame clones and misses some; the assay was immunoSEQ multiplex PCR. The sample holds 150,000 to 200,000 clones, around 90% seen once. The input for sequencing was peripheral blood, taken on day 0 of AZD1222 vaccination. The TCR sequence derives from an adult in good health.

The CDR3 reads CASSVDISYYEQYF. The CDR3 nucleotides read TGTGCCAGCAGCGTTGACATTTCCTACTACGAGCAGTACTTC. This chain links TRBV9 with TRBJ2-7; D ambiguous. CDR1 is SGDLS and CDR2 is YYNGEE in the germline V gene. The V and J ends lost 2 bases and 3 bases respectively, with 12 bases between them. The CDR3 is 14 residues long.